The sequence of this T cell receptor beta chain was determined in a study of identical twins. The authors used template switching to add a universal primer site and gave cDNA unique molecular identifiers. Each CDR3 protein is one row after TCRdb ran MiXCR on the 5' RACE reads. The sample has a few hundred thousand distinct CDR3 sequences, around 18% seen once. There are a few counts of this clonotype. All donors were healthy, and all were Caucasian. Germline V gene lookup returns CDR1 MNHEY and CDR2 SVGEGT. V lost 0 bases and J lost 5, with 19 bases in between. The CDR3 totals 17 residues. This chain uses TRBV6-2 or TRBV6-3 with TRBJ1-1; tentatively, D is TRBD1 (6 bases). The sample consisted of naive T cells sorted from blood. The TCR originated in a man aged 50-59 years in good health. The DNA for the CDR3 is TGTGCCAGCAGTTACTCAAGCATCCGAAGGGGGTGGACTGAAGCTTTCTTT. Amino acids: CASSYSSIRRGWTEAFF.